This is a list of T cell receptor beta chains from one sample in a study of blood T cell repertoires in COVID-19. TCRdb keeps only in-frame clones here, not all; method: immunoSEQ multiplex PCR. The sample records around 310,000 clones, about 91% being singletons. What was sequenced was PBMCs or T cells enriched from blood (not recorded which). Receptors originate from a woman in her thirties or forties who had recovered from COVID-19. The CDR3 runs from the conserved cysteine through the conserved F or W. D genes are given only for firm matches. Rows give clone size only sometimes, using once, few, many, or a class for an expanded clone.

>13|NA|TRBJ2-7|TRBV29-1|NA
CSVITGSTYEQYF
TGCAGCGTTATAACAGGGTCGACGTACGAGCAGTACTTC
>11|NA|TRBJ2-3|TRBV10-3|NA
CAISEAGTQYF
TGTGCCATCAGTGAGGCGGGTACGCAGTATTTT
>15|TRBD1|TRBJ1-2|TRBV2|NA
CASSLNAGQGYGYTF
TGTGCCAGCAGCCTGAATGCGGGACAGGGGTATGGCTACACCTTC
>17|NA|TRBJ2-1|TRBV6-6|NA
CASSQKLLVLVRHEQFF
TGTGCCAGCAGTCAAAAACTCCTCGTCTTAGTGCGGCATGAGCAGTTCTTC
>16|TRBD1|TRBJ1-5|TRBV4-3|NA
CASSPSRQGSSQPQHF
TGCGCCAGCAGCCCGAGTAGACAGGGGTCTAGTCAGCCCCAGCATTTT
>14|NA|TRBJ1-2|TRBV13|NA
CASSSGQINYGYTF
TGTGCCAGCAGCTCGGGACAAATTAACTATGGCTACACCTTC
>14|TRBD1|TRBJ1-4|TRBV5-1|NA
CASSSGTGVEKLFF
TGCGCCAGCAGCTCCGGGACAGGGGTTGAAAAACTGTTTTTT
>16|NA|TRBJ2-2|TRBV5-1|NA
CASSLAGVSNTGELFF
TGCGCCAGCAGCTTGGCAGGGGTATCTAACACCGGGGAGCTGTTTTTT
>15|NA|TRBJ1-5|TRBV28|NA
CASLNGGRDNQPQHF
TGTGCCAGCTTAAACGGGGGGCGAGACAATCAGCCCCAGCATTTT
>16|TRBD2|TRBJ2-1|TRBV10-3|NA
CAIRAESGRTYNEQFF
TGTGCCATCAGGGCTGAGAGCGGGAGGACTTACAATGAGCAGTTCTTC
>15|TRBD1|TRBJ2-3|TRBV7-9|NA
CATTERQGWTDTQYF
TGTGCCACCACGGAAAGACAGGGTTGGACAGATACGCAGTATTTT
>14|NA|TRBJ2-3|TRBV5-8|once
CASSSHRVMDTQYF
TGTGCCAGCAGCTCCCACAGGGTCATGGATACGCAGTATTTT
>15|TRBD2|TRBJ2-1|TRBV7-6|NA
CASSFTSGRYNEQFF
TGTGCCAGCAGCTTCACTAGCGGGAGGTACAATGAGCAGTTCTTC
>14|NA|TRBJ1-1|TRBV5-1|once
CATALEGGNTEAFF
TGCGCTACCGCACTGGAGGGAGGTAACACTGAAGCTTTCTTT
>15|NA|TRBJ2-3|TRBV11-3|NA
CASSFRTFPTDTQYF
TGTGCCAGCAGCTTCCGGACTTTCCCCACAGATACGCAGTATTTT
>15|TRBD1|TRBJ2-2|TRBV4-3|once
CASSPDRGHTGELFF
TGCGCCAGCAGCCCGGACAGGGGGCACACCGGGGAGCTGTTTTTT
>13|NA|TRBJ1-6|TRBV7-9|NA
CASSSESGLPLHF
TGTGCCAGCAGCTCAGAATCAGGTTTACCCCTCCACTTT
>14|NA|TRBJ2-7|TRBV19|NA
CASSTGLATYEQYF
TGTGCCAGTAGTACGGGACTGGCAACCTACGAGCAGTACTTC
>11|TRBD1|TRBJ1-2|TRBV20-1|once
CSAKGAGGYTF
TGCAGTGCTAAGGGGGCTGGTGGCTACACCTTC
>15|NA|TRBJ2-7|TRBV9|NA
CASSGRRGNSYEQYF
TGTGCCAGCAGCGGACGGAGGGGAAACTCCTACGAGCAGTACTTC
>15|NA|TRBJ2-7|TRBV7-9|NA
CASSLTVTTSYEQYF
TGTGCCAGCAGCTTAACAGTGACAACCTCCTACGAGCAGTACTTC
>14|NA|TRBJ1-1|TRBV9|NA
CASSVVTGNTEAFF
TGTGCCAGCAGCGTGGTTACAGGAAACACTGAAGCTTTCTTT
>18|TRBD2|TRBJ2-3|TRBV23-1|NA
CASSQSGLAGELTDTQYF
TGCGCCAGCAGTCAATCGGGACTAGCGGGGGAGCTCACAGATACGCAGTATTTT
>14|NA|TRBJ1-2|TRBV5-6|NA
CASSWGRRAYGYTF
TGTGCCAGCAGCTGGGGGCGGCGGGCGTACGGCTACACCTTC
>16|TRBD1|TRBJ2-2|TRBV7-3|once
CASSPLTGRNTGELFF
TGTGCCAGCAGCCCTTTGACAGGGAGGAACACCGGGGAGCTGTTTTTT
>15|TRBD1|TRBJ1-2|TRBV30|NA
CAWSVRRGGNYGYTF
TGTGCCTGGAGTGTACGGAGAGGGGGCAACTATGGCTACACCTTC